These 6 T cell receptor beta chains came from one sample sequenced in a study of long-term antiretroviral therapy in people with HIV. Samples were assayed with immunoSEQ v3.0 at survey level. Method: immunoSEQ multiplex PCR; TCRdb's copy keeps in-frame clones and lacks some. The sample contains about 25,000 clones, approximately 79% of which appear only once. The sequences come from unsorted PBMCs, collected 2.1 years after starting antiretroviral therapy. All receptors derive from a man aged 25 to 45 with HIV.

The CDR3 protein is CASSQTGAGGQETQYF. CDR3 DNA: TGCGCCAGCAGCCAAACGGGGGCGGGGGGCCAAGAGACCCAGTACTTC. The rearrangement joins TRBV4-1 to TRBJ2-5; 8 bases map to TRBD2. V shed 2 bases, J shed 1 base, and the junction held 6 bases outside the gene matches. In germline, CDR1 is MGHRA, CDR2 YSYEKL. The CDR3 spans 16 residues.

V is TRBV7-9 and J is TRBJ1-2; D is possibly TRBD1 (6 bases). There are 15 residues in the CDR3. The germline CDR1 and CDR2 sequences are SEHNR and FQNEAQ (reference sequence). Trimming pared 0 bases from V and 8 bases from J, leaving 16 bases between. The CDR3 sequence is CASSLAGQGLRGYTF. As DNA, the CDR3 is TGTGCCAGCAGCTTAGCGGGGCAGGGGTTGCGCGGCTACACCTTC. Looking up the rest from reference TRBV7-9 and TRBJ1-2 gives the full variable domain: DTGVSQNPRHKITKRGQNVTFRCDPISEHNRLYWYRQTLGQGPEFLTYFQNEAQLEKSRLLSDRFSAERPKGSFSTLEIQRTEQGDSAMYLCASSLAGQGLRGYTFGSGTRLTVV.

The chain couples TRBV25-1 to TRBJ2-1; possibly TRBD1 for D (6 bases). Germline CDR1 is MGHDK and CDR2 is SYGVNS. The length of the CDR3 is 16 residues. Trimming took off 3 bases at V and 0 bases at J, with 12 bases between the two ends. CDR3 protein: CASSEVAGVSYNEQFF. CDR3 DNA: TGTGCCAGCAGTGAGGTCGCAGGGGTCTCCTACAATGAGCAGTTCTTC.

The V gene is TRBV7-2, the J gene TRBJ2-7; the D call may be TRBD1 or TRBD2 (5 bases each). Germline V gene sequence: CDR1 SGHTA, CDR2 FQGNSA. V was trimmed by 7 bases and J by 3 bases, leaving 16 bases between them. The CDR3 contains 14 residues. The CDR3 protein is CASNRDLGLYEQYF. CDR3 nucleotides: TGTGCCAGCAACCGGGACCTGGGTCTCTACGAGCAGTACTTC.

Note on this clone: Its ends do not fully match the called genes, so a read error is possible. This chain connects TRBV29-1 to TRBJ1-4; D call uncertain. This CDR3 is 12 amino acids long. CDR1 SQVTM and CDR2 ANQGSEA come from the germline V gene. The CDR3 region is CSATVVGSGPTF. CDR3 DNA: TGCAGCGCCACCGTAGTGGGCAGCGGCCCTACCTTT.

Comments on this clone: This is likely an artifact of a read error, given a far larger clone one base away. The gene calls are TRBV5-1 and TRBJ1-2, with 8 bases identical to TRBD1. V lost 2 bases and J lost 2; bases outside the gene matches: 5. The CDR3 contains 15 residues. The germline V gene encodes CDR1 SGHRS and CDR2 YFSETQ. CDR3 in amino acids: CASSFRGQGNYGYTF. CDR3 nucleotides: TGCGCCAGCAGCTTCAGGGGGCAGGGCAACTATGGCTACACCTTC.